The T cell receptor (beta chain) described here comes from a study of cytomegalovirus exposure and HLA in healthy donors. Primers included in the PCR were 60 Vbeta and 13 Jbeta primers. This table comes from immunoSEQ multiplex PCR, and its TCRdb copy is limited to in-frame clones, with some not included. The top ten hold approximately 6.3% of the sample, which has around 160,000 clones, approximately 79% seen once. On this clone: Its antigen is not identified.

Study conclusions and caveats: In an earlier analysis, about 87% or about 30%: the productive usage of most TCR beta V segments. Several of the most significant clusters appeared linked to common viral pathogens, based on a later analysis. TCR beta chains numbering 164 were designated cytomegalovirus-associated.

This TCR was sampled from a woman aged 40 to 50 in good health and CMV-seropositive. The sample comprised PBMCs.

The CDR3: CASTRGPGELFF. For the CDR3, the DNA is TGTGCCAGCACCAGGGGTCCCGGGGAGCTGTTTTTT. This chain links TRBV2 with TRBJ2-2, with a possible D match to TRBD1 (6 bases). V was clipped by 7 bases and J by 6 bases, with 9 bases between them. The V gene's germline CDR1 is SNHLY and CDR2 FYNNEI. This CDR3 contains 12 residues.